This is a list of T cell receptor beta chains from one sample in a study of shared clonotypes between healthy human individuals. The table came from immunoSEQ multiplex PCR; TCRdb's copy has only in-frame clones and leaves some out. The table has about 1.1 million clones, roughly 77% seen once. The sample consisted of memory CD4+ T cells from PBMCs. The origin of the receptors is a man between 18 and 29 years old in good health. Some clones in this sample may be carry-over from other donors' samples. CDR3s include the opening cysteine and the closing phenylalanine or tryptophan. The order of the fields is J gene, D gene, V gene, clone size, CDR3 DNA, CDR3 protein. D genes are given only for firm matches. For some rows the clone size is stated as once, few or many, or as a class when expanded; others skip it.

J gene: TRBJ1-1
D gene: -
V gene: TRBV30
clone size: -
CDR3 DNA: TGTGCCTGGAGTGTAGTACAGTCCACTGAAGCTTTCTTT
CDR3 protein: CAWSVVQSTEAFF

J gene: TRBJ1-3
D gene: -
V gene: TRBV19
clone size: -
CDR3 DNA: TGTGCCAGTAGCTCCCCAGGACAGTGGGGAAGAAACACCATATATTTT
CDR3 protein: CASSSPGQWGRNTIYF

J gene: TRBJ1-1
D gene: -
V gene: TRBV7-9
clone size: -
CDR3 DNA: TGTGCCAGCAGCCCTTTGGTAGACACTGAAGCTTTCTTT
CDR3 protein: CASSPLVDTEAFF

J gene: TRBJ1-2
D gene: TRBD1
V gene: TRBV11-2
clone size: -
CDR3 DNA: TGTGCCAGCAGCTTTCCGGGACAGGGTGTTTTGGATGGCTACACCTTC
CDR3 protein: CASSFPGQGVLDGYTF

J gene: TRBJ2-7
D gene: TRBD1
V gene: TRBV7-2
clone size: -
CDR3 DNA: TGTGCCAGCAGCGGACAGGGACTGTGGCAGTACTTC
CDR3 protein: CASSGQGLWQYF

J gene: TRBJ2-1
D gene: -
V gene: TRBV6-4
clone size: -
CDR3 DNA: TGTGCCAGCAGTGCTACTGGGGGGTCCTACAATGAGCAGTTCTTC
CDR3 protein: CASSATGGSYNEQFF

J gene: TRBJ1-1
D gene: -
V gene: TRBV18
clone size: -
CDR3 DNA: TGTGCCAGCTCACCCCCGGGAGGGCGGGGGACTGAAGCTTTCTTT
CDR3 protein: CASSPPGGRGTEAFF

J gene: TRBJ2-7
D gene: TRBD2
V gene: TRBV5-4
clone size: many
CDR3 DNA: TGTGCCAGCAGCCCCCCTTCTCTACTAGCGCACGCCGGAGAGCAGTACTTC
CDR3 protein: CASSPPSLLAHAGEQYF

J gene: TRBJ1-1
D gene: -
V gene: TRBV9
clone size: once
CDR3 DNA: TGTGCCAGCAGCAGACAGGTTTTGACTGAAGCTTTCTTT
CDR3 protein: CASSRQVLTEAFF

J gene: TRBJ2-2
D gene: -
V gene: TRBV9
clone size: -
CDR3 DNA: TGTGCCAGCAACGTAGCGGCTAGCGAGCCCACCGGGGAGCTGTTTTTT
CDR3 protein: CASNVAASEPTGELFF

J gene: TRBJ1-2
D gene: TRBD1
V gene: TRBV28
clone size: -
CDR3 DNA: TGTGCCAGCAGTTTAATTGCCGTTGGGCAGGGGGCTAACTATGGCTACACCTTC
CDR3 protein: CASSLIAVGQGANYGYTF

J gene: TRBJ2-1
D gene: -
V gene: TRBV7-2
clone size: -
CDR3 DNA: TGTGCCAGCAGCCTCGAGCGGTTAGGTAAGCAGTTCTTC
CDR3 protein: CASSLERLGKQFF

J gene: TRBJ1-5
D gene: TRBD1
V gene: TRBV29-1
clone size: -
CDR3 DNA: TGCAGCGTTGCGACAGGGGATAGCAATCAGCCCCAGCATTTT
CDR3 protein: CSVATGDSNQPQHF

J gene: TRBJ1-1
D gene: TRBD1
V gene: TRBV28
clone size: -
CDR3 DNA: TGTGCCAGCAGTTTGCGGACAGGGGTGATTGAAGCTTTCTTT
CDR3 protein: CASSLRTGVIEAFF

J gene: TRBJ1-2
D gene: -
V gene: TRBV7-8
clone size: -
CDR3 DNA: TGTGCCAGCAGCGGAACAGGGAACTATGGCTACACCTTC
CDR3 protein: CASSGTGNYGYTF

J gene: TRBJ2-3
D gene: TRBD2
V gene: TRBV28
clone size: -
CDR3 DNA: TGTGCCAGCAGCCCTCGGTCGACTAGCGGTTCGAGGGCAGATACGCAGTATTTT
CDR3 protein: CASSPRSTSGSRADTQYF

J gene: TRBJ2-1
D gene: TRBD2
V gene: TRBV5-1
clone size: -
CDR3 DNA: TGCGCCAGCACCGCGGTAGCGGGAGCTTGGGAGCAGTTCTTC
CDR3 protein: CASTAVAGAWEQFF

J gene: TRBJ1-2
D gene: -
V gene: TRBV2
clone size: -
CDR3 DNA: TGTGCCAGCTCGGTGGGACTCGGACCTAACTATGGCTACACCTTC
CDR3 protein: CASSVGLGPNYGYTF

J gene: TRBJ2-3
D gene: TRBD2
V gene: TRBV7-9
clone size: -
CDR3 DNA: TGTGCCAGCAACGAGGGACTAAGCACAGATACGCAGTATTTT
CDR3 protein: CASNEGLSTDTQYF

J gene: TRBJ2-5
D gene: -
V gene: TRBV6-1
clone size: -
CDR3 DNA: TGTGCCAGCAGTGTCAATCCCCGGGGCGGGGACCGGAAAGAGACCCAGTACTTC
CDR3 protein: CASSVNPRGGDRKETQYF

J gene: TRBJ2-7
D gene: -
V gene: TRBV6-1
clone size: -
CDR3 DNA: TGTGCCAGCAGGAGAACAGCAGAAGCCTACGAGCAGTACTTC
CDR3 protein: CASRRTAEAYEQYF

J gene: TRBJ1-1
D gene: -
V gene: TRBV14
clone size: -
CDR3 DNA: TGTGCCAGCAGCACTACCCCCGGGACAAAAAGGGGGGGCACTGAAGCTTTCTTT
CDR3 protein: CASSTTPGTKRGGTEAFF

J gene: TRBJ2-7
D gene: TRBD2
V gene: TRBV10-3
clone size: -
CDR3 DNA: TGTGCCACCGGAGCCCCGACTAGCGGTCCCTACGAGCAGTACTTC
CDR3 protein: CATGAPTSGPYEQYF

J gene: TRBJ1-1
D gene: TRBD1
V gene: TRBV2
clone size: once
CDR3 DNA: TGTGCCAGCAGTGAACAATTTGGACAGGGCGGAGAAGCTTTCTTT
CDR3 protein: CASSEQFGQGGEAFF

J gene: TRBJ1-1
D gene: TRBD1
V gene: TRBV27
clone size: -
CDR3 DNA: TGTGCCAGCACCTCAGGGGGCAGGGGGCGCGTCACTGAAGCTTTCTTT
CDR3 protein: CASTSGGRGRVTEAFF

J gene: TRBJ2-7
D gene: -
V gene: TRBV5-1
clone size: -
CDR3 DNA: TGCGCCAGCAGCTTGCTTCCCTCCTCAGGAGGGGAGCAGTACTTC
CDR3 protein: CASSLLPSSGGEQYF

J gene: TRBJ1-3
D gene: -
V gene: TRBV28
clone size: -
CDR3 DNA: TGTGCCAGCAGTTTCGGGGGGGCGGGAAACACCATATATTTT
CDR3 protein: CASSFGGAGNTIYF

J gene: TRBJ2-7
D gene: TRBD1
V gene: TRBV2
clone size: -
CDR3 DNA: TGTGCCAGCAATGAGGGACAGGGGCACTACGAGCAGTACTTC
CDR3 protein: CASNEGQGHYEQYF

J gene: TRBJ2-6
D gene: -
V gene: TRBV28
clone size: once
CDR3 DNA: TGTGCCAGCAGTTTATGGGTTGGACCGAGCTCTGGGGCCAACGTCCTGACTTTC
CDR3 protein: CASSLWVGPSSGANVLTF

J gene: TRBJ2-6
D gene: -
V gene: TRBV4-1
clone size: -
CDR3 DNA: TGCGCCAGCAGCCAAGAGTGGGTGGGGAGCGGTTCTGGGGCCAACGTCCTGACTTTC
CDR3 protein: CASSQEWVGSGSGANVLTF

J gene: TRBJ1-1
D gene: -
V gene: TRBV4-2
clone size: -
CDR3 DNA: TGTGCCAGCAGCCCACGCAGGGACGGCACTGAAGCTTTCTTT
CDR3 protein: CASSPRRDGTEAFF

J gene: TRBJ2-2
D gene: -
V gene: TRBV28
clone size: -
CDR3 DNA: TGTGCCAGCATTCAAGGCGGGGAGAACACCGGGGAGCTGTTTTTT
CDR3 protein: CASIQGGENTGELFF

J gene: TRBJ1-5
D gene: -
V gene: TRBV7-2
clone size: -
CDR3 DNA: TGTGCCAGCAGCCCCGGAGGGGGTCAGCCCCAGCATTTT
CDR3 protein: CASSPGGGQPQHF

J gene: TRBJ2-7
D gene: TRBD2
V gene: TRBV7-6
clone size: -
CDR3 DNA: TGTGCCAGCAGCTTAGGTCTAGCGGGAGTCTACGAGCAGTACTTC
CDR3 protein: CASSLGLAGVYEQYF

J gene: TRBJ1-3
D gene: -
V gene: TRBV7-2
clone size: -
CDR3 DNA: TGTGCCAGCAGCCAACTCAAGGGGTTGCCGGTCGACACCATATATTTT
CDR3 protein: CASSQLKGLPVDTIYF

J gene: TRBJ2-5
D gene: -
V gene: TRBV2
clone size: -
CDR3 DNA: TGTGCCAGCAGCCCTGACTCGTACCAAGAGACCCAGTACTTC
CDR3 protein: CASSPDSYQETQYF

J gene: TRBJ1-1
D gene: -
V gene: TRBV28
clone size: -
CDR3 DNA: TGTGCCAGCAGTTTGGAAGCTTTCTTT
CDR3 protein: CASSLEAFF

J gene: TRBJ2-7
D gene: -
V gene: TRBV28
clone size: -
CDR3 DNA: TGTGCCAGCAGTTTGGGCCCCCAACCAGCCTACGAGCAGTACTTC
CDR3 protein: CASSLGPQPAYEQYF

J gene: TRBJ1-5
D gene: -
V gene: TRBV6-5
clone size: -
CDR3 DNA: TGTGCCAGCAGCTCGACGGGATATAGCAATCAGCCCCAGCATTTT
CDR3 protein: CASSSTGYSNQPQHF

J gene: TRBJ2-1
D gene: TRBD2
V gene: TRBV5-1
clone size: -
CDR3 DNA: TGCGCCAGCAGCTCCGCGGGACTAGCGACCTATGAGCAGTTCTTC
CDR3 protein: CASSSAGLATYEQFF

J gene: TRBJ2-1
D gene: -
V gene: TRBV19
clone size: -
CDR3 DNA: TGTGCCAGTAGTATAGGCGGGACCAGTGGGCACAATGAGCAGTTCTTC
CDR3 protein: CASSIGGTSGHNEQFF

J gene: TRBJ2-1
D gene: -
V gene: TRBV2
clone size: -
CDR3 DNA: TGTGCCAGCAGTTTCCTAAGGGATGAGCAGTTCTTC
CDR3 protein: CASSFLRDEQFF